These 20 T cell receptor beta chains came from one sample sequenced in a study of identical twins. TCRdb recomputed calls from the 5' RACE reads with MiXCR, one row per CDR3 protein. The sample records 270,000 or so distinct CDR3 sequences, about 8.9% being singletons. The same specimen was also included in a second study, on yellow fever vaccine responses in identical twins.

The sequencing input was CD8+ T cells sorted from blood. These receptors were collected from a woman younger than 35 in good health.

The chain uses TRBV3-1 and TRBJ2-1, with TRBD2 identical over 9 bases. V lost 3 bases and J lost 0; bases outside the gene matches: 9. The CDR3 covers 18 residues. The germline gives CDR1 LGHDT, CDR2 YNNKEL (reference sequence). Here the CDR3 DNA reads TGTGCCAGCAGCCACGACCGCCATAGCGGGAGCTCCTACAATGAGCAGTTCTTC. Translating it yields CASSHDRHSGSSYNEQFF.

This clonotype has a count of ten or more. This chain links TRBV5-6 with TRBJ2-7; D is unresolved. Trimming took off 0 bases at V and 3 bases at J, with 10 bases between the two ends. Germline CDR1 and CDR2: SGHDT and YYEEEE. This CDR3 contains 14 residues. CDR3 DNA: TGTGCCAGCAGCTTGGGTCAGGTCCTCTACGAGCAGTACTTC. Protein product: CASSLGQVLYEQYF.

This clonotype was counted between two and nine times. The genes are TRBV5-6 and TRBJ2-5, with TRBD2 matching over 13 bases. The CDR3 consists of 14 residues. CDR1 is SGHDT and CDR2 is YYEEEE in the germline V gene. V was clipped by 7 bases and J by 5 bases; unmatched bases: 5. CDR3 coding DNA: TGTGCCAGCCGACTAGCGGGAGGTGGGGAGACCCAGTACTTC. Amino acids: CASRLAGGGETQYF.

This clonotype was counted at least ten times. The CDR3 DNA follows: TGTGCCAGCAGTCAACTAAACACCGGGGAGCTGTTTTTT. Amino acids: CASSQLNTGELFF. The J gene is TRBJ2-2, the V gene TRBV12-3 or TRBV12-4; unclear D gene. The CDR3 runs 13 residues. Trimming stripped 5 bases from V and 2 bases from J, with 6 bases between.

This clonotype occurred a few times. The J gene is TRBJ2-3, the V gene TRBV7-2; D may be TRBD1 or TRBD2 (5 bases each). Per germline, CDR1 SGHTA and CDR2 FQGNSA. Trimming took 3 bases from V and 4 from J, leaving 20 bases between them. The CDR3 loop spans 17 amino acids. CDR3 protein: CASSFSRDLPQPDTQYF. The CDR3 coding sequence is TGTGCCAGCAGCTTTTCTAGGGACCTCCCTCAGCCAGATACGCAGTATTTT.

This chain joins TRBV11-2 and TRBJ1-1; no clear D. The CDR3 covers 15 residues. Trimming left V 5 bases short and J 0 bases short, with 13 bases between. Germline V gene data show CDR1 as SGHAT and CDR2 as FQNNGV. CDR3 coding DNA: TGTGCCAGCAGCCATGAAGGACCCCTGAACACTGAAGCTTTCTTT. This gives the protein CASSHEGPLNTEAFF.

This clonotype has a handful of counts. The genes are TRBV27 and TRBJ2-2; the match to TRBD2 covers 8 bases. The CDR3 has 15 amino acids. The germline CDR1 and CDR2 sequences are MNHEY and SMNVEV (reference sequence). With 8 bases clipped from V and 0 bases from J, the junction kept 5 bases outside the gene matches. As DNA, the CDR3 is TGTGCCAGCCCCGGGGGGGGCGCGAACACCGGGGAGCTGTTTTTT. Protein sequence: CASPGGGANTGELFF.

A few counts support this clonotype. The rearrangement joins TRBV5-5 to TRBJ2-7; perhaps TRBD2 as D (5 bases). This CDR3 comprises 14 residues. With 4 bases removed from V and 3 bases from J, the gap between germline ends came to 14 bases. Germline-derived CDR1 and CDR2 are SGHKS and YYEKEE (reference sequence). CDR3 protein: CASSVRDKLYEQYF. CDR3 DNA: TGTGCCAGCAGCGTCCGGGATAAGCTCTACGAGCAGTACTTC.

This clonotype was counted a few times. This chain links TRBV7-8 with TRBJ1-1; a possible D gene is TRBD1 (6 bases). The germline gives CDR1 SGHVS, CDR2 FQNEAQ. The CDR3 loop spans 12 amino acids. Trimming stripped 5 bases from V and 8 bases from J, with 12 bases between. The CDR3 here is CASSRRQEEAFF. The CDR3 nucleotides read TGTGCCAGCAGCCGACGACAGGAGGAAGCTTTCTTT.

The chain carries TRBV28 and TRBJ2-7; 9 bases align to TRBD2. This CDR3 contains 14 residues. The germline V gene encodes CDR1 MDHEN and CDR2 SYDVKM. V shed 6 bases, J shed 5 bases, and the junction held 8 bases outside the gene matches. CDR3 loop: CASRGGGGGHEQYF. The CDR3, as DNA: TGTGCCAGCAGAGGCGGGGGGGGAGGACACGAGCAGTACTTC.

The chain couples TRBV12-3 or TRBV12-4 to TRBJ2-3, with 9 bases identical to TRBD2. J gave up 0 bases and V 4 bases, and 8 bases lay outside the gene matches. The CDR3 runs 17 residues. Here the CDR3 DNA reads TGTGCCAGCAGTTCCGGACTAGCGAACCCTAGCACAGATACGCAGTATTTT. This sequence encodes CASSSGLANPSTDTQYF.

This clonotype was counted many times. The chain recombines TRBV20-1 with TRBJ2-7; D is possibly TRBD1 (5 bases). The CDR3 has 18 residues. Germline lookup yields CDR1 DFQATT and CDR2 SNEGSKA (reference sequence). Trimming took off 0 bases at V and 3 bases at J, with 24 bases between the two ends. CDR3 sequence (DNA): TGCAGTGCTAGAGATCAGGCAGGGTCTTACGACGACAGCTACGAGCAGTACTTC. This encodes CSARDQAGSYDDSYEQYF.

The chain recombines TRBV28 with TRBJ1-6; 7 nucleotides match TRBD1. Germline CDR1 and CDR2: MDHEN and SYDVKM. Trimming took 4 bases from V and 16 from J; bases not matched to a gene: 13. The CDR3 has 14 amino acids. This chain's CDR3 is CASSSGTDFPMLHF. The CDR3 nucleotides are TGTGCCAGCAGTTCCGGGACAGACTTCCCTATGCTCCACTTT.

CDR3 nucleotides: TGTGCCAGCAGTCGTACTCTAGCGGGAGTAGGTACAGATACGCAGTATTTT. It encodes CASSRTLAGVGTDTQYF. The gene calls are TRBV6-5 and TRBJ2-3; TRBD2 aligns across 10 bases. The germline gives CDR1 MNHEY, CDR2 SVGAGI. This CDR3 comprises 17 residues. After removal of 5 bases from V and 3 bases from J, the junction contained 11 bases not matched to a gene.

This clonotype was picked up a small number of times. The V gene is TRBV20-1, the J gene TRBJ2-7, with TRBD1 matching 9 bases. The CDR3 has 16 residues. CDR1 DFQATT and CDR2 SNEGSKA come from the germline V gene (reference sequence). Trimming at V came to 5 bases and at J to 3 bases, leaving 14 bases not matched to a gene. The CDR3 is CSASQMGTGMGYEQYF. DNA for the CDR3: TGCAGTGCTTCCCAAATGGGGACAGGGATGGGCTACGAGCAGTACTTC.

This clonotype was observed a few times. The J gene is TRBJ1-2, the V gene TRBV7-9; D is uncertain. Germline V lookup: CDR1 SEHNR, CDR2 FQNEAQ (reference sequence). Trimming stripped 3 bases from V and 4 bases from J, with 9 bases between. The CDR3 has 13 amino acids. CDR3 region: CASSLTSGYGYTF. CDR3 nucleotide sequence: TGTGCCAGCAGCTTGACGAGTGGCTATGGCTACACCTTC.

The rearrangement uses TRBV15 and TRBJ2-6, with D uncertain. This CDR3 has 17 residues. Trimming stripped 0 bases from V and 0 bases from J, with 9 bases between. Germline V gene data show CDR1 as LNHNV and CDR2 as YYDKDF (reference sequence). The CDR3 DNA is TGTGCCACCAGCAGAGAGCGCAGGACCTCTGGGGCCAACGTCCTGACTTTC. It yields the protein CATSRERRTSGANVLTF.

This clonotype was seen at least ten times. This chain connects TRBV6-5 to TRBJ2-7; perhaps TRBD2 as D (5 bases). CDR3 length: 12 residues. Germline CDR1 reads MNHEY; CDR2 reads SVGAGI. Trimming shortened V by 5 bases and J by 12 bases, and 17 bases separated the two germline ends. The CDR3 DNA follows: TGTGCCAGCAGTGATCCGGGATCTACTCGGTACTTC. It specifies CASSDPGSTRYF.

This clonotype was counted at least ten times. J is TRBJ2-3 and V is TRBV7-8; possible D gene TRBD2, 5 bases. Trimming took off 0 bases at V and 5 bases at J, with 15 bases between the two ends. The V gene's germline CDR1 is SGHVS and CDR2 FQNEAQ. This CDR3 has 16 residues. CDR3 DNA: TGTGCCAGCAGCTTAGCGATGTGGGAGTCGGAAGATACGCAGTATTTT. Translated, it gives CASSLAMWESEDTQYF.

In this sample, this clonotype turned up a few times. The J gene is TRBJ1-2, the V gene TRBV20-1, with a tentative D call TRBD1 (6 bases). V lost 4 bases to trimming and J lost 2 bases, with 8 bases between them. The germline V gene has CDR1 DFQATT and CDR2 SNEGSKA (reference sequence). This CDR3 spans 12 amino acids. CDR3 sequence (DNA): TGCAGTGCTATCCAGGGGAACTATGGCTACACCTTC. Encoded protein: CSAIQGNYGYTF.